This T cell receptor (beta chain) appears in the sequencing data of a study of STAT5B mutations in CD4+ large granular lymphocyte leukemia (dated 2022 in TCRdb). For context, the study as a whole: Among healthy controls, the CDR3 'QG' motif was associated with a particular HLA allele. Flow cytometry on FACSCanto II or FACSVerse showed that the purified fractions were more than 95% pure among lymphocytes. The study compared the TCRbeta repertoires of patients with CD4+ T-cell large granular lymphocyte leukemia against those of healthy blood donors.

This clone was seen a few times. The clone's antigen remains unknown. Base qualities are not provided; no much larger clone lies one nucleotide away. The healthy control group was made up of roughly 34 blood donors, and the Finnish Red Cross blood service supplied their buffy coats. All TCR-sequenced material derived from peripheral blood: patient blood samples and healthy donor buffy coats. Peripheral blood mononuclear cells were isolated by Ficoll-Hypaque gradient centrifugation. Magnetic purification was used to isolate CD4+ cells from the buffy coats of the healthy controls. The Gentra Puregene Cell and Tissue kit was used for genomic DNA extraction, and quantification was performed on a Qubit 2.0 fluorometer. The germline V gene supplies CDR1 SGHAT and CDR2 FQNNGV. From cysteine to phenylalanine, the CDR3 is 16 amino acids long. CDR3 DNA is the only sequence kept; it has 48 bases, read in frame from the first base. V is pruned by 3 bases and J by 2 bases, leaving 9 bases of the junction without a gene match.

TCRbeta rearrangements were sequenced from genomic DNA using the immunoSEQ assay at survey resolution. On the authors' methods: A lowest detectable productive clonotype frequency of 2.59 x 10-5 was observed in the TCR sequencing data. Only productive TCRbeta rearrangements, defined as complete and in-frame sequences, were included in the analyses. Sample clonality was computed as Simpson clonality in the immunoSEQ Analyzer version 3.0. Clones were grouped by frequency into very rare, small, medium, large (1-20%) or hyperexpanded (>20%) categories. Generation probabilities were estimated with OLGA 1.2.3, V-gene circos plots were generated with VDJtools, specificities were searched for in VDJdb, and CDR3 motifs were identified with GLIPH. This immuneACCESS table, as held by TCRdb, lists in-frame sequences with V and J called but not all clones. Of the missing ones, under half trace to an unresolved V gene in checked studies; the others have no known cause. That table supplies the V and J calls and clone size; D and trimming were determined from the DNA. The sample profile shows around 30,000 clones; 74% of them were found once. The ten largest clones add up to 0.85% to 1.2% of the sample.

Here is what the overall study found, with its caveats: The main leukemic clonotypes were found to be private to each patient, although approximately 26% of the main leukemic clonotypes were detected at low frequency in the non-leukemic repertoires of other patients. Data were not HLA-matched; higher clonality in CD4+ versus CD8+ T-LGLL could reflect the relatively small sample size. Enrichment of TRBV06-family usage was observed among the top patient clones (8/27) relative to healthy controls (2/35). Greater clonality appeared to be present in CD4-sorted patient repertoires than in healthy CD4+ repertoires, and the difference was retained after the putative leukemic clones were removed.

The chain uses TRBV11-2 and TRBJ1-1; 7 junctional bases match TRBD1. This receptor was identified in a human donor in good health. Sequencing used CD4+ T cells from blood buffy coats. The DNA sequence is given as TGTGCCAGCAGCTTGACCTGGGGACAGATTAACACTGAAGCTTTCTTT. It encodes CASSLTWGQINTEAFF.